This T cell receptor beta chain comes out of a study of blood T cell repertoires in COVID-19. How the authors handled the data: Reference gene primer amplification in the assay estimated nucleated cell counts. Some clones are missing from TCRdb's copy, which holds only in-frame ones; the method was immunoSEQ multiplex PCR. V, J and clone size reflect that table, while D and trimming were determined from the DNA. This table holds about 280,000 clones, 65% to 90% found once. The CDR3 contains 15 residues. V was clipped by 1 base and J by 2 bases; unmatched bases: 3. Germline CDR1 and CDR2: KGHSH and LQKENI.

The sequenced sample consisted of peripheral blood. This receptor was identified in a man between 45 and 60 years old with active or convalescent COVID-19. J is TRBJ2-5 and V is TRBV18; TRBD1 matches 8 bases. For the CDR3, the DNA is TGTGCCAGCTCACCACTCGGACAGGGTCAAGAGACCCAGTACTTC. This gives the protein CASSPLGQGQETQYF.